The 16 T cell receptor beta chains below were found in one sample sequenced in a study of T cells in Graves' hyperthyroidism and ophthalmopathy (dated by TCRdb to the late 2010s). Library construction relied on multiplex PCR. Sequenced using an Illumina HiSeq 2000. Amplification of TCR beta CDR3 regions was carried out from RNA transcripts. The first round of RT-PCR for the TCR CDR3 was performed with the HTBI primer set and the Qiagen OneStep RT-PCR kit. TCRdb cleaned the public reads at Q25 with fastp, built clones with MiXCR and kept in-frame beta chains. Identical CDR3 proteins give one entry, which carries the most common genes and DNA. For this sample there are around 620,000 distinct CDR3 sequences; just over 45% appear just once. The ten largest clones capture around 19% of the sample. Sequencing input: peripheral blood or thyroid tissue (not recorded which). The receptors come from an adult woman with Graves' disease, either hyperthyroidism or ophthalmopathy (not recorded which).

This clonotype showed up many times. The J gene is TRBJ2-7, the V gene TRBV7-8; TRBD2 aligns across 7 bases. This CDR3 region has 16 residues. Germline-derived CDR1 and CDR2 are SGHVS and FQNEAQ. The V and J ends lost 5 bases and 0 bases, in that order; junction bases with no gene match: 10. The CDR3 region is CASSPSVAGASYEQYF. The CDR3 DNA sequence: TGTGCCAGCAGCCCTTCTGTGGCGGGAGCCTCCTACGAGCAGTACTTC.

The V call is TRBV10-3, the J call TRBJ1-1, with D perhaps matching TRBD1 (5 bases). This CDR3 region has 16 residues. Germline CDR1 and CDR2: ENHRY and SYGVKD. V was trimmed by 5 bases and J by 0 bases, leaving 16 bases between them. The CDR3 bases are TGTGCCATCAGTTCCACGGAGGGGTTCATGAACACTGAAGCTTTCTTT. Protein product: CAISSTEGFMNTEAFF.

Concerning this clonotype: This CDR3 fails to terminate in the conserved phenylalanine or tryptophan, so it likely reflects a read error. The DNA is omitted, as the CDR3 cannot be located on it reliably, and the CDR3 follows TCRdb's listing. The rearrangement links TRBV2 to TRBJ1-2; whether TRBD1, the table's D call, matches the DNA was not checked. Germline CDR1 is SNHLY and CDR2 is FYNNEI. The CDR3 has 10 amino acids, counting both end residues. CDR3 loop: CASSPRQDTY.

This clonotype was observed a few times. This chain joins TRBV9 and TRBJ1-6; a possible D gene is TRBD1 (6 bases). From germline, CDR1 is SGDLS and CDR2 YYNGEE. The CDR3 contains 16 residues. V gave up 4 bases and J gave up 4 bases, with 15 bases separating them. CDR3 sequence reads: CASSPSGGRYNSPLHF. The CDR3 bases are TGTGCCAGCAGCCCATCCGGGGGCCGATATAATTCACCCCTCCACTTT.

The CDR3 sequence: CSARDITDSSYEQYF. The CDR3 DNA sequence: TGCAGTGCTAGAGATATTACAGATAGCTCCTACGAGCAGTACTTC. This sequence joins TRBV20-1 and TRBJ2-7, with D unresolved. V was pared by 0 bases and J by 0 bases, with 12 bases between. CDR1 DFQATT and CDR2 SNEGSKA come from the germline V gene (reference sequence). The CDR3 runs 15 residues.

This clonotype was recorded at least ten times. CDR3 protein: CASSWISVPGANVLTF. As DNA, the CDR3 is TGTGCCAGCAGCTGGATATCGGTTCCTGGGGCCAACGTCCTGACTTTC. The chain employs TRBV13 and TRBJ2-6; D unclear. CDR1 and CDR2 from the germline V gene are PRHDT and FYEKMQ (reference sequence). V was trimmed by 4 bases and J by 2 bases, leaving 12 bases between them. The CDR3 runs 16 residues.

This clonotype occurred many times. The chain recombines TRBV10-3 with TRBJ2-7; no clear D. The CDR3 contains 11 residues. V shed 11 bases and J shed 5 bases, with 13 bases lying between them. Per germline, CDR1 ENHRY and CDR2 SYGVKD. The CDR3 DNA sequence: TGTGCCTCCAGCCAATTCAACGAGCAGTACTTC. This encodes CASSQFNEQYF.

This chain uses TRBV25-1 with TRBJ2-7, with TRBD2 identical over 12 bases. The V gene end was trimmed by 2 bases and the J gene end by 7 bases; junction bases not matched to a gene: 9. The CDR3 consists of 16 residues. Germline-derived CDR1 and CDR2 are MGHDK and SYGVNS. The CDR3 sequence is CASSEPSGRALGEQYF. The CDR3 DNA reads TGTGCCAGCAGTGAACCTAGCGGGAGGGCCCTCGGGGAGCAGTACTTC.

In regard to this clonotype: A junction end diverges from the germline sequence, so it may reflect a read error. The J gene is TRBJ1-1, the V gene TRBV30; TRBD1 might be the D (5 bases). CDR1 and CDR2 from the germline V gene are GTSNPN and SVGIG (reference sequence). This CDR3 spans 13 amino acids. CDR3 sequence reads: CAWRVQGGTEALF. The CDR3 region has the DNA TGTGCCTGGAGAGTTCAGGGTGGCACTGAAGCTCTCTTT. Full variable domain (remainder filled in from reference TRBV30 and TRBJ1-1): SQTIHQWPATLVQPVGSPLSLECTVEGTSNPNLYWYRQAAGRGLQLLFYSVGIGQISSEVPQNLSASRPQDRQFILSSKKLLLSDSGFYLCAWRVQGGTEALFGQGTRLTVV.

The gene calls are TRBV11-2 and TRBJ2-3, with 12 bases fitting TRBD2. Germline CDR1 and CDR2: SGHAT and FQNNGV. J gave up 5 bases and V 1 base, and 4 bases lay outside the gene matches. The CDR3 has 16 residues. CDR3 nucleotides: TGTGCCAGCAGCTTAGTCCTAGCGGGAGGGGTAGATACGCAGTATTTT. Its protein product is CASSLVLAGGVDTQYF.

The V call is TRBV10-3, the J call TRBJ1-1; 10 bases match TRBD1. The CDR3 has 13 residues. Looked up from germline, CDR1 is ENHRY and CDR2 is SYGVKD. Trimming at V came to 10 bases and at J to 5 bases, leaving 7 bases not matched to a gene. The CDR3 nucleotides are TGTGCCAACATGGACAGGGGGAGAACTGAAGCTTTCTTT. It translates to CANMDRGRTEAFF.

The chain carries TRBV20-1 and TRBJ1-2, with D possibly being TRBD1 (5 bases). CDR3 size: 13 residues. Deletions cut 1 base from V and 3 bases from J, with 9 bases between. Germline V CDR1 and CDR2: DFQATT, SNEGSKA (reference sequence). DNA for the CDR3: TGCAGTGCTAGAGGTTCGGGGGACTATGGCTACACCTTC. Protein sequence: CSARGSGDYGYTF.

This clonotype was detected many times. The gene calls are TRBV7-8 and TRBJ2-7; D is ambiguous. Per germline, CDR1 SGHVS and CDR2 FQNEAQ. Trimming shortened V by 2 bases and J by 2 bases, and 13 bases separated the two germline ends. The CDR3 consists of 15 residues. The CDR3, as DNA: TGTGCCAGCAGCTTACGTAGGGTGAATCCCTACGAGCAGTACTTC. It encodes CASSLRRVNPYEQYF.

The chain has TRBV7-9 and TRBJ1-2; D ambiguous. The V end lost 0 bases, the J end lost 6 bases, and 8 bases lay between the germline ends. This CDR3 is built from 13 residues. Germline CDR1 and CDR2: SEHNR and FQNEAQ (reference sequence). This CDR3 is CASSLANSDGYTF. DNA for the CDR3: TGTGCCAGCAGCTTAGCGAACAGCGATGGCTACACCTTC.

The chain is built from TRBV20-1 and TRBJ2-7; 9 bases map to TRBD2. This CDR3 contains 15 residues. Trimming took 1 base from V and 7 from J; bases not matched to a gene: 11. The germline V gene encodes CDR1 DFQATT and CDR2 SNEGSKA (reference sequence). CDR3 nucleotides: TGCAGTGCTAGAGGGGTCCCTAGCGGGATTGGGGAGCAGTACTTC. This codes for CSARGVPSGIGEQYF.

This clonotype was observed many times. The rearrangement joins TRBV7-3 to TRBJ1-1, with a weak D call TRBD1 (5 bases). V dropped 5 bases and J dropped 1 base, with 14 bases sitting between them. The CDR3 consists of 15 residues. Per the germline V gene, CDR1 is SGHTA and CDR2 is FQGTGA. The CDR3 bases are TGTGCCAGCAGCCCCCTCGGGGGGAAGAACACTGAAGCTTTCTTT. As protein: CASSPLGGKNTEAFF.